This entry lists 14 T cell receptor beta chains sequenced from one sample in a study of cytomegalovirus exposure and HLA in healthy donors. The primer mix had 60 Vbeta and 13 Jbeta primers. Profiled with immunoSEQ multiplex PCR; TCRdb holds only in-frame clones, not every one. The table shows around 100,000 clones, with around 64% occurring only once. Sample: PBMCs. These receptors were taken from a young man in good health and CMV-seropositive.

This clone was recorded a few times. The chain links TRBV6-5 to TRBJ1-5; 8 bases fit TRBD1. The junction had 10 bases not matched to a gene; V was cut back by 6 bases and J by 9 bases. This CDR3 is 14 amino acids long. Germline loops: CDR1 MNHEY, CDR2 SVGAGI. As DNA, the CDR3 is TGTGCCAGCAGGGACAGGGCTGGGCTGGGGCCCCAGCATTTT. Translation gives CASRDRAGLGPQHF.

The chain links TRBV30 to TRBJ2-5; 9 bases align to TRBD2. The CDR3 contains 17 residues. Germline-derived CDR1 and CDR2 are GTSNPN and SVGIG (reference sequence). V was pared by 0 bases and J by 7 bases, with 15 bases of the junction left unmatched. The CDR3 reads CAWSVGAGGTTLGTQYF. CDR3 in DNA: TGTGCCTGGAGTGTAGGAGCGGGGGGCACTACCCTGGGGACCCAGTACTTC.

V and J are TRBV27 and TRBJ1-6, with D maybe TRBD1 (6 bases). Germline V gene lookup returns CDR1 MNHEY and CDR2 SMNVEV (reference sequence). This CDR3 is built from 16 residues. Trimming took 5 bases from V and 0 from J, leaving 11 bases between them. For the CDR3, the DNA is TGTGCCAGCAGTCTAGAACAGGGCTCCTATAATTCACCCCTCCACTTT. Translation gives CASSLEQGSYNSPLHF.

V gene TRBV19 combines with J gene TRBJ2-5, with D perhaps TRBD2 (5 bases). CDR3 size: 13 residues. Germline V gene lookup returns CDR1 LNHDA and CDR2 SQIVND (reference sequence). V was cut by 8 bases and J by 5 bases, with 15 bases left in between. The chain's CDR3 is CASFFQRGETQYF. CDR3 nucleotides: TGTGCCAGTTTCTTCCAGCGCGGGGAGACCCAGTACTTC.

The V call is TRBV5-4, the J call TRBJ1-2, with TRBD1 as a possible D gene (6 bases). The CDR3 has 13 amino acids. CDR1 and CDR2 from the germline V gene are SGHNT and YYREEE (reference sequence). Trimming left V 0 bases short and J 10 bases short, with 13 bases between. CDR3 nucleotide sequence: TGTGCCAGCAGCTTGGACAGGGATTTCGTCTACACCTTC. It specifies CASSLDRDFVYTF.

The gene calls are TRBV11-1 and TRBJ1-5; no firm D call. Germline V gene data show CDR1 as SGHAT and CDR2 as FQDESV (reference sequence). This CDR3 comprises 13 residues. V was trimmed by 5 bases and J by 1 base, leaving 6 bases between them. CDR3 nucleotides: TGTGCCAGCAGCGTCTCGAGCAATCAGCCCCAGCATTTT. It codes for CASSVSSNQPQHF. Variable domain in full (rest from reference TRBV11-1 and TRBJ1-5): EAEVAQSPRYKITEKSQAVAFWCDPISGHATLYWYRQILGQGPELLVQFQDESVVDDSQLPKDRFSAERLKGVDSTLKIQPAELGDSAMYLCASSVSSNQPQHFGDGTRLSIL.

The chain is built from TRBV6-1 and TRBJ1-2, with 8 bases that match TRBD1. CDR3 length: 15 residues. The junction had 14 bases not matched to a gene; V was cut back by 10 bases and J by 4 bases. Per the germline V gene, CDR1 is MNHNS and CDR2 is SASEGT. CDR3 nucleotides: TGTGCCACCCCTTGGGAAACAGGGGGAGGCTATGGCTACACCTTC. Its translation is CATPWETGGGYGYTF.

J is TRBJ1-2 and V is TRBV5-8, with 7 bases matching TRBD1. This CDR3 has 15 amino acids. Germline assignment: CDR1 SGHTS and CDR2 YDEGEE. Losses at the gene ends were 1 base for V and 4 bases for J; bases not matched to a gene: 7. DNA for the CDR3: TGTGCCAGCAGCTTGAGGGGACAGCTCTCCTATGGCTACACCTTC. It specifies CASSLRGQLSYGYTF.

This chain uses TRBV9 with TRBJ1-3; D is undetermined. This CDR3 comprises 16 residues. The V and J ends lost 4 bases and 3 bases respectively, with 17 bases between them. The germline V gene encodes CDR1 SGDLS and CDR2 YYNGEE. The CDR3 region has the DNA TGTGCCAGCAGCCGGGTCGGCGCGGGAGGTGGAAACACCATATATTTT. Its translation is CASSRVGAGGGNTIYF.

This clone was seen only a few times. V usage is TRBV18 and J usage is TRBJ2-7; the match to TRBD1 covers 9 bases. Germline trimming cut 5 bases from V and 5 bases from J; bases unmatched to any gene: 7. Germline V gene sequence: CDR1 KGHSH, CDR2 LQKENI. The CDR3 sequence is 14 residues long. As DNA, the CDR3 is TGTGCCAGCTCAAACGACAGGGGGTCCCACGAGCAGTACTTC. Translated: CASSNDRGSHEQYF.

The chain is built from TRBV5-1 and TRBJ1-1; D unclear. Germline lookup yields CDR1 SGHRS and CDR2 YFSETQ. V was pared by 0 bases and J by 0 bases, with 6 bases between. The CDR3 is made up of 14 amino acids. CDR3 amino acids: CASSLGQMNTEAFF. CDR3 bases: TGCGCCAGCAGCTTGGGGCAGATGAACACTGAAGCTTTCTTT.

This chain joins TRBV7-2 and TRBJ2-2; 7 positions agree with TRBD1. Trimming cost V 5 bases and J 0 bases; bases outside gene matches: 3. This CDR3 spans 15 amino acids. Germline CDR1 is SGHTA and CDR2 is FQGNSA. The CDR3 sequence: CASSPRGTNTGELFF. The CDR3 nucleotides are TGTGCCAGCAGCCCCAGGGGGACGAACACCGGGGAGCTGTTTTTT.

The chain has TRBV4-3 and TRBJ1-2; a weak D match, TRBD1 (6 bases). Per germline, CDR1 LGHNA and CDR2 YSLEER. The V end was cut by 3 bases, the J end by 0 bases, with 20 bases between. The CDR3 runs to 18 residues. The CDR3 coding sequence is TGCGCCAGCAGCCAGGATCTCCGAGGGGGGGGCCCTAACTATGGCTACACCTTC. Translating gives CASSQDLRGGGPNYGYTF.

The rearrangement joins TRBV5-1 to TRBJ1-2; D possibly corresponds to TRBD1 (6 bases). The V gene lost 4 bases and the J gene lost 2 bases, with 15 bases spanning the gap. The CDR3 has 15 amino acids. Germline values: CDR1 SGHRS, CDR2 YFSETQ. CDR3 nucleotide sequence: TGCGCCAGCAGCCTGACGAGGGGGGGAAACTATGGCTACACCTTC. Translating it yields CASSLTRGGNYGYTF.